This entry describes one T cell receptor (beta chain). Antigen specificity is unknown. The source of the sample is a study of cytomegalovirus exposure and HLA in healthy donors. Study overall: Drawn from HLA-typed donors, 83 million or so unique TCRs were held in an early data release.

Study observations and caveats: Cytomegalovirus-associated TCR beta chains were listed, numbering some 180. Later work showed greater clonal expansion in HLA-associated TCR beta chains than in equally common others.

A multiplex PCR was run with 60 Vbeta primers and 13 Jbeta primers. This table comes from immunoSEQ multiplex PCR, and its TCRdb copy is limited to in-frame clones, with some not included. The sample has around 80,000 clones, 78% seen once. V trimming: 5 bases; J trimming: 9 bases; junction bases outside the gene matches: 18. CDR1 is SGHRS and CDR2 is YFSETQ in the germline V gene. This CDR3 is 16 amino acids long. Sequences were obtained from PBMCs. This sequence originates from a man between 35 and 55 years old in good health and CMV-seronegative. The chain carries TRBV5-1 and TRBJ2-7; 9 bases match TRBD2. In nucleotides, the CDR3 is TGCGCCAGCAGGAAGGGGGTAGCGGGAGCAGGTTTCGGGCAGTACTTC. It is translated as CASRKGVAGAGFGQYF.